This T cell receptor beta chain derives from a study of T cells in Graves' hyperthyroidism and ophthalmopathy. The germline gives CDR1 SGHNT, CDR2 YENEEA. This CDR3 comprises 17 residues. V lost 4 bases, J lost 2 bases, and 18 bases lay in between. The CDR3 regions of TCR beta were amplified from RNA transcripts. HTBI primers were the set used in a first-round RT-PCR of the TCR CDR3. TCRdb itself ran the multiplex PCR reads through MiXCR, one entry per CDR3 protein. The table lists about 480,000 distinct CDR3 sequences, approximately 15% of them singletons, with over 15% in the top ten. This clonotype was seen repeatedly, ten times or more.

The chain links TRBV11-3 to TRBJ2-1; no reliable D call. Sequencing input: blood. The origin of this receptor is a woman under 30 with Graves' hyperthyroidism. The CDR3 loop reads CASSSIGPAAAYNEQFF. The CDR3 bases are TGTGCCAGCAGCTCCATCGGACCCGCGGCGGCCTACAATGAGCAGTTCTTC.